These 21 T cell receptor beta chains were sequenced from one sample in a study of beta chain features in type 1 diabetes. Reverse transcribing all isolated RNA meant expressed TCRB transcripts were sequenced. Repertoires were generated with immunoSEQ multiplex PCR, while TCRdb's copy carries only in-frame clones and drops some. The sample lists under 250,000 clones; roughly a tenth were seen once. Sequenced material: central memory CD4+ T cells from blood. The source is a young man in good health.

This clone occurred many times. The genes are TRBV28 and TRBJ2-5; 7 bases agree with TRBD1. CDR3 size: 13 residues. Trimming at V came to 5 bases and at J to 2 bases, leaving 2 bases not matched to a gene. Germline CDR1 reads MDHEN; CDR2 reads SYDVKM. CDR3 sequence reads: CASSRDRQETQYF. CDR3 in DNA: TGTGCCAGCAGTCGGGACAGACAAGAGACCCAGTACTTC.

The rearrangement joins TRBV5-4 to TRBJ1-4; D not resolved. Germline V gene data show CDR1 as SGHNT and CDR2 as YYREEE (reference sequence). Trimming stripped 0 bases from V and 0 bases from J, with 3 bases between. The CDR3 loop spans 14 amino acids. This CDR3 reads CASSLGATNEKLFF. CDR3 DNA sequence: TGTGCCAGCAGCTTGGGTGCAACTAATGAAAAACTGTTTTTT.

CDR3 region: CASSPLGGRAAQEGEQYF. CDR3 in DNA: TGTGCCAGCAGCCCCTTAGGAGGGAGGGCCGCACAGGAGGGGGAGCAGTACTTC. The chain links TRBV7-8 to TRBJ2-7, with 7 bases lining up with TRBD2. CDR1 and CDR2 from the germline V gene are SGHVS and FQNEAQ. This CDR3 has 18 residues. The J segment lost 7 bases and the V segment lost 5 bases, leaving 23 bases of the junction unmatched.

The rearrangement uses TRBV5-1 and TRBJ2-7; TRBD1 aligns across 9 bases. With 3 bases clipped from V and 3 bases from J, the junction kept 10 bases outside the gene matches. This CDR3 comprises 16 residues. Germline V lookup: CDR1 SGHRS, CDR2 YFSETQ. CDR3 protein: CASSSDVGTGNYEQYF. DNA for the CDR3: TGCGCCAGCAGCTCTGACGTGGGGACAGGGAACTACGAGCAGTACTTC.

The gene calls are TRBV5-6 and TRBJ2-5; D gene uncertain. The V gene's germline CDR1 is SGHDT and CDR2 YYEEEE. This CDR3 has 13 residues. Deletions cut 4 bases from V and 1 base from J, with 8 bases between. CDR3: CASSLGIQETQYF. The CDR3 DNA follows: TGTGCCAGCAGCCTTGGAATCCAAGAGACCCAGTACTTC.

The rearrangement uses TRBV4-3 and TRBJ2-5; D might be TRBD2 (6 bases). The CDR3 loop spans 16 amino acids. CDR1 and CDR2 (germline): LGHNA, YSLEER. V dropped 1 base and J dropped 5 bases, with 17 bases sitting between them. The DNA of the CDR3 is TGCGCCAGCAGCCAAGTCGTGCCGGGAGATTTGGAGACCCAGTACTTC. Amino acid sequence: CASSQVVPGDLETQYF.

V and J are TRBV13 and TRBJ2-3; tentatively, D is TRBD1 or TRBD2 (5 bases each). Germline CDR1 and CDR2: PRHDT and FYEKMQ (reference sequence). This CDR3 region has 15 residues. V was shortened by 2 bases and J by 2 bases, with 11 bases between the two germline ends. The CDR3 reads CASSLRDRPTDTQYF. CDR3 bases: TGTGCCAGCAGCTTACGGGACCGACCCACAGATACGCAGTATTTT.

This clone was counted only a few times. The chain links TRBV6-5 to TRBJ2-1; D is tentatively TRBD1 or TRBD2 (5 bases each). Trimming cost V 10 bases and J 7 bases, with 17 bases left between them. CDR1 and CDR2 from the germline V gene are MNHEY and SVGAGI. The CDR3 consists of 13 residues. CDR3 in amino acids: CAIRQGEGNEQFF. The CDR3 region has the DNA TGTGCCATCAGGCAGGGAGAGGGAAATGAGCAGTTCTTC.

In DNA, the CDR3 is TGTGCCATCGGGCCAGTCACCGGGGAGCTGTTTTTT. Protein product: CAIGPVTGELFF. The chain carries TRBV10-3 and TRBJ2-2; no firm D call. Germline assignment: CDR1 ENHRY and CDR2 SYGVKD. This CDR3 contains 12 residues. Trimming shortened V by 8 bases and J by 4 bases, and 8 bases separated the two germline ends.

This clone appeared many times. The chain couples TRBV21-1 to TRBJ2-1; the D call in the table, TRBD2, was not verified against the DNA. TRBV21-1 is an annotated pseudogene. The CDR3 is 16 residues long. In nucleotides, the CDR3 is TGTGCCAGCAGCAAAGGCACCGGGACTACCTACAATGAGCAGTTCTTC. Amino acid sequence: CASSKGTGTTYNEQFF.

The CDR3 coding sequence is TGTGCCAGCTCACCAGCAGCTAACACCGGGGAGCTGTTTTTT. Translation: CASSPAANTGELFF. The rearrangement links TRBV18 to TRBJ2-2; no clear D gene. Trimming stripped 2 bases from V and 2 bases from J, with 6 bases between. CDR3 length: 14 residues. CDR1 is KGHSH and CDR2 is LQKENI in the germline V gene.

V is TRBV9 and J is TRBJ2-5, with 7 bases identical to TRBD1. Trimming took 5 bases from V and 0 from J; bases not matched to a gene: 7. CDR3 length equals 15 residues. The germline V gene encodes CDR1 SGDLS and CDR2 YYNGEE. CDR3 coding DNA: TGTGCCAGCAGTCGACGGACAGGCCACCAAGAGACCCAGTACTTC. Translated, it gives CASSRRTGHQETQYF.

This clone was counted only a few times. The rearrangement uses TRBV10-3 and TRBJ2-5; D might be TRBD1 (6 bases). V lost 5 bases, J lost 0 bases, and 7 bases lay in between. Germline V gene lookup returns CDR1 ENHRY and CDR2 SYGVKD. The CDR3 is made up of 13 amino acids. CDR3 amino acids: CAISRQDQETQYF. The DNA for the CDR3 is TGTGCCATCAGTAGACAGGACCAAGAGACCCAGTACTTC.

J is TRBJ2-3 and V is TRBV6-1, with TRBD1 as a possible D gene (5 bases). Germline CDR1 MNHNS, CDR2 SASEGT. V dropped 7 bases and J dropped 0 bases, with 14 bases sitting between them. This CDR3 has 15 residues. CDR3 nucleotide sequence: TGTGCCAGCAACCCGACAGATCAGAGCACAGATACGCAGTATTTT. Translating it yields CASNPTDQSTDTQYF.

The table lists this clone with a few counts. This sequence joins TRBV2 and TRBJ2-4; D gene ambiguous. V gave up 1 base and J gave up 0 bases, with 4 bases separating them. The CDR3 is made up of 14 amino acids. Germline V CDR1 and CDR2: SNHLY, FYNNEI. The CDR3 protein is CASSEELAKNIQYF. In DNA form, the CDR3 reads TGTGCCAGCAGTGAAGAGTTAGCCAAAAACATTCAGTACTTC.

The chain joins TRBV18 to TRBJ2-7; D not resolved. The CDR3 is 13 residues long. The germline V gene has CDR1 KGHSH and CDR2 LQKENI. The V end lost 6 bases, the J end lost 2 bases, and 11 bases lay between the germline ends. The CDR3 region has the DNA TGTGCCAGCTCCCTGATAGGCACCTACGAGCAGTACTTC. This translates into CASSLIGTYEQYF.

This rearrangement joins TRBV18 to TRBJ2-7; 7 nucleotides align to TRBD1. The junction had 1 base not matched to a gene; V was cut back by 5 bases and J by 0 bases. Germline V gene sequence: CDR1 KGHSH, CDR2 LQKENI. The CDR3 spans 13 residues. Written as DNA, the CDR3 is TGTGCCAGCTCAAGGGACAGCTCCTACGAGCAGTACTTC. This translates into CASSRDSSYEQYF.

As regards this clone: Other DNA sequences from this sample encode an identical CDR3 as well. The rearrangement uses TRBV29-1 and TRBJ2-7; possibly TRBD1 for D (6 bases). Germline V gene sequence: CDR1 SQVTM, CDR2 ANQGSEA. V gave up 4 bases and J gave up 3 bases, with 10 bases separating them. The CDR3 is made up of 12 amino acids. In nucleotides, the CDR3 is TGCAGCGTTGCCCAGGGGAGCTACGAGCAGTACTTC. This translates into CSVAQGSYEQYF.

V and J are TRBV6-6 and TRBJ2-5; the D gene is possibly TRBD2 (5 bases). Germline V lookup: CDR1 MNHNY, CDR2 SVGAGI (reference sequence). The CDR3 is 13 residues long. V lost 5 bases and J 5 bases, leaving 12 bases between the germline ends. CDR3 DNA sequence: TGTGCCAGCAGTACCGGAGGTTGGGAGACCCAGTACTTC. It encodes CASSTGGWETQYF.

Details on this clone: This is likely an artifact of a read error, given a far larger clone one base away. The V and J genes are TRBV30 and TRBJ1-5; D is ambiguous. Trimming removed 2 bases at V and 0 bases at J, with 5 bases between. The CDR3 contains 13 residues. Germline CDR1 GTSNPN, CDR2 SVGIG (reference sequence). The CDR3 region is CAWSRCSNQPQHF. In nucleotides, the CDR3 is TGTGCCTGGAGTCGGTGTAGCAATCAGCCCCAGCATTTT.

This clone was detected a few times. The chain uses TRBV29-1 and TRBJ2-1; D is unresolved. Germline V gene data show CDR1 as SQVTM and CDR2 as ANQGSEA. Trimming took 3 bases from V and 1 from J, leaving 7 bases between them. This CDR3 comprises 13 residues. In DNA, the CDR3 is TGCAGCGTTGAGCCACAATCCTACAATGAGCAGTTCTTC. It is translated as CSVEPQSYNEQFF.